The T cell receptor beta chain under discussion was sequenced for a study of CD8 T cells in ankylosing spondylitis. Whole-study findings and limits: A TCR beta motif of about eight highly homologous variants seemed to mark ankylosing spondylitis blood.

TCRdb passed the 5' RACE reads through MiXCR, listing each CDR3 protein once. Of approximately 250,000 distinct CDR3 sequences detected, around 8% appear once; the ten largest clones hold around 4.4%. On this clonotype: Its antigen is unknown.

CDR3 size: 14 residues. Trimming shortened V by 5 bases and J by 0 bases, and 10 bases separated the two germline ends. Germline V CDR1 and CDR2: MNHEY, SVGAGI. The chain links TRBV6-5 to TRBJ1-1; no clear D gene. Sequenced material: blood, either unsorted or a sorted T cell fraction (not recorded which). This TCR was sampled from a female donor with ankylosing spondylitis or in good health (not recorded which). The CDR3 DNA follows: TGTGCCAGCAGTCCATCTCCCCTGAACACTGAAGCTTTCTTT. Amino acids: CASSPSPLNTEAFF.